This T cell receptor beta chain stems from a study of regulatory T cells in long-lasting Graves disease (dated by TCRdb to 2020 to 2022). The study in broad terms: Newly diagnosed Graves' disease patients had taken antithyroid drugs for less than 3 months. Peripheral blood TCR sequencing and RNA sequencing compared persistent Graves' disease patients with newly diagnosed Graves' disease patients. A total of some 35 samples underwent TCR sequencing: around 13 from persistent and roughly 20 from newly diagnosed Graves' disease patients. The study was conducted in China and was registered as a clinical trial. Results and caveats for the whole study, not just this receptor: Patients with persistent disease shared more public clonotypes (about 2,700) than newly diagnosed patients did (more than 900). Preferential use of TRBV28, TRBJ1-2 and TRBJ2-5 was observed in persistent disease, whereas TRBV20-1 and TRBJ2-1 were favored in newly diagnosed disease. Only peripheral blood was studied, because thyroid tissue, the primary lesion, was inaccessible. The small sample size was acknowledged by the authors as a limitation that may reduce accuracy. Sequencing and analysis were limited to the TCR beta chain. Compared with newly diagnosed patients, patients with persistent Graves' disease had lower TCR Shannon entropy and fewer highly expanded clones, which suggests clonal expansion.

Sample time point, as interpreted from the label and publication: newly diagnosed GD, antithyroid drugs for less than 3 months. For both TCR sequencing and RNA sequencing, RNA was extracted from PBMCs using TRIzol. The diagnosis of Graves' disease was made according to American Thyroid Association guidelines. Patients for the study were recruited at an endocrinology department in Xi'an, China. Each patient gave 7.5 to 10 milliliters of peripheral blood, collected in an EDTA anticoagulant tube. Ficoll Paque Plus density gradient separation was used to isolate PBMCs, and no further T cell sorting was done. An Agilent 2100 Bioanalyzer and agarose gel were used to check RNA quality, and a NanoDrop 2000 was used to measure RNA concentration. Libraries were made using multiplex PCR. Reads for this sample came from an Illumina HiSeq 4000. CDR3 regions were amplified by Arm-PCR with iRepertoire HTBI primers to construct TCR beta libraries. Before sequencing, the PCR products underwent gel purification. The authors' pipeline ran thus. Gene usage analysis of CDR3 amino acid clonotypes relied on the 55 to 80 TRBV and 13 to 15 TRBJ segments identified across samples. COPE and FqMerger were used to merge the filtered high-quality paired reads into contigs. BLAST was used to align contigs to the IMGT TRBV, TRBD and TRBJ reference genes, and CDR3 was defined following IMGT. Any clonotype with a frequency above 0.1% was classified as a highly expanded clone. Shannon entropy served as the measure of repertoire diversity, while the Gini coefficient captured V-J evenness. A clonotype was considered public if more than one individual shared it. TCRdb applied fastp at Q25 and MiXCR to the public reads, then kept only in-frame beta chains. Every distinct CDR3 protein forms one entry, paired with its most common genes and DNA. None of the V and J calls come from the authors' own analysis; TCRdb made them. The sample table lists more than 450,000 distinct CDR3 sequences, more than 10% of them with a count of one. The ten largest clones add up to 8% to 10% of the sample.

In this sample, this clonotype turned up many times. It lacks a known antigen. Base-call qualities are not available, and no considerably larger clone is one nucleotide away. The CDR3, from cysteine to phenylalanine, totals 18 residues. The sequence is cut down to CDR3 DNA, 54 bases in frame from base 1. V has 5 bases trimmed and J has 2 bases trimmed; junction bases matching no gene number 8. From the germline V gene, CDR1 is MNHNS and CDR2 is SASEGT. The same specimen was also included in a second study, on T cells in Graves' hyperthyroidism and ophthalmopathy. From the second report: A patient counted as having stable Graves' hyperthyroidism if no progression to ophthalmopathy occurred over 18 months of follow-up. The hyperthyroidism patients were between 18 and 65 years old and newly diagnosed, with a disease duration of less than 2 months. Any patient with an uncontrolled infection, another autoimmune disease, pregnancy or lactation was excluded. Diagnoses were based on clinical symptoms, serum thyroxine and TRAb, thyroid ultrasound and orbital computed tomography. A first-round RT-PCR of the TCR CDR3 used the HTBI primer set with the Qiagen OneStep RT-PCR kit. Most expanded thyroid clonotypes (frequency above 0.001) were also found in blood, which suggests that blood repertoires may mirror thyroid immune responses. A 13 V-J signature model separated ophthalmopathy from stable hyperthyroidism, with just over 85% sensitivity and 81.08% specificity in cross-validation and 80%/75% in testing. During validation, the model predicted progression to ophthalmopathy a median of around six months ahead of onset, with approximately 70% sensitivity and 72% to 80% specificity. To identify TCR V-J signatures that set the groups apart, the researchers used a discovery cohort of more than 95 patients, made up of under 45 with Graves' ophthalmopathy and 57 with stable Graves' hyperthyroidism. Prospective prediction of ophthalmopathy was tested in an independent validation cohort of 18 to 20 hyperthyroidism patients and 15 to 17 patients who later progressed to ophthalmopathy. For training and testing, the 100 or so patients in the discovery cohort were randomly divided in a 7:3 ratio. The study also compared thyroid tissue and blood T-cell repertoires from 5 to 7 Graves' hyperthyroidism patients. Once sampling was done, hyperthyroidism patients were given methimazole at a starting dose of 30 mg daily, whereas ophthalmopathy patients were given high-dose intravenous methylprednisolone. Libraries were constructed in a second round of multiplex PCR, after which size selection and purification were carried out. Libraries were sequenced paired-end with 100 bp reads on an Illumina HiSeq2000. SOAPnuke was used to process the raw data, with reads discarded if the reads contained adapters or uncalled bases, had a mean Phred below 15, or lacked an exact constant-primer or identifier match. COPE v1.2.5 was used to merge the high-quality paired reads, and each unique nucleotide sequence was defined as a clonotype. MiTCR v1.1 was used to align the clonotypes against IMGT TRBV, TRBD and TRBJ reference segments. Analysis was restricted to V-J combinations with a frequency above 0.0001, which covered roughly 99% of repertoires. A TCS score was defined as the ratio between F50 (clonal expansion) and ExV (chaos), using BLOSUM62-based TCRdist between CDR3 peptides within each V-J. Welch's t-statistics and random forest reduced roughly 500 V-J features to fewer than 15, which were used in a naive Bayes classifier (R e1071). Sample size was not statistically predetermined, and investigators were not blinded to group allocation. According to the paper, TCR Vbeta CDR3 sequencing was carried out on 120 to 150 peripheral blood samples, which came from about 45 ophthalmopathy, approximately 72 hyperthyroidism and roughly 17 progressor patients.

Sequencing used peripheral blood mononuclear cells (PBMCs), obtained at new diagnosis, from a patient treated with antithyroid drugs. The clonotype comes from a woman in her thirties with Graves disease. Donor details come from another sample of the same person, matched by shared clones. The sequence links TRBV6-1 to TRBJ2-1, and 14 junction bases match TRBD2. The DNA sequence is given as TGTGCCAGCAGTCCGGGACTAGCGGGAGTCATGACCTACAATGAGCAGTTCTTC. Its protein is CASSPGLAGVMTYNEQFF.